This paragraph reports one T cell receptor (beta chain). Its antigen specificity is not known. No much larger clonotype is one base removed from it; base qualities were not supplied. The collaborating institutions used their own protocols to collect whole blood in K2EDTA tubes. Collaborator samples were shipped for TCRbeta analysis as frozen whole blood, isolated PBMCs, or DNA extracted from either sample type. TCRbeta CDR3 regions were amplified from genomic DNA using the immunoSEQ Assay, a bias-controlled multiplex PCR. As for the original processing: The number of nucleated cells in each sample was estimated from the amplification of reference gene primers within the assay. To quantify the absolute abundance of each unique TCRbeta CDR3 rearrangement, sequence reads were collapsed and filtered. For each sample, productive Simpson clonality was calculated as the square root of Simpson's diversity index across productive rearrangements. TCRdb's version of the immuneACCESS table is confined to in-frame rearrangements and falls short of the full clone set. An unresolved V gene accounts for under half of the shortfall where checked; the remainder is of unknown origin. From that table come the V and J calls and clone size; the DNA was used to work out D and trimming. In this sample the table shows under 250,000 clones, about four fifths of which occur a single time. Jointly, the top ten make up about 3.8% of the sample.

The data originate from a study of blood T cell repertoires in COVID-19 (dated by TCRdb to 2018 to 2021). Concerning the study at large: Samples from collaborators originated in the United States, Italy and Spain and spanned both the acute and convalescent phases of COVID-19. Deeply sampled blood TCRbeta repertoires from subjects exposed to, actively infected with, or recovered from COVID-19 were included in the dataset. Where HLA class I and class II types were available, the types were taken from metadata supplied by the sample provider, not from assay-based typing. Sample metadata almost always included a de-identified subject ID, COVID-19 status, age in years and sex. The samples were drawn from the first 160 participants of the ongoing ImmuneRACE study and from more than 1,000 subjects provided by 6 global collaborators. A freely available public database, intended as a resource for researchers studying the immune response to SARS-CoV-2, is where the repertoires were released. The prospective study material was composed of cDNA or gDNA derived from T cells, B-cell-depleted T cells, or PBMCs. General conclusions and limits of the study: The amount of clinical and demographic metadata varied by source and participant and was provided uncurated.

From the cysteine through the phenylalanine, the CDR3 covers 15 amino acids. Only the CDR3 DNA is retained, 45 bases long and in frame from the first base. V loses 4 bases, J loses 9 bases, and the germline ends lie 19 bases apart. For CDR1 and CDR2, the germline V gene lists MGHRA and YSYEKL. The sample comprised peripheral blood. This receptor was taken from a woman aged 80 or older with acute or convalescent COVID-19. The chain was built from TRBV4-1 and TRBJ2-1, and the D gene may be TRBD1, 5 bases matching. The CDR3 amino acid sequence is: CASSPQGASLGEQFF. The DNA is TGCGCCAGCAGCCCGCAGGGCGCTAGTTTGGGTGAGCAGTTCTTC.